The 2 T cell receptor beta chains presented below share a single source sample, sequenced in a study of graft-versus-host responses after intestinal transplantation. These receptors lack a known antigen. The method was immunoSEQ multiplex PCR; TCRdb's version includes in-frame clones alone and lacks a portion of them. The profile shows some 110,000 clones, around nine tenths of them singletons. This material consisted of unstimulated CD4+ T cells sorted from spleen or lymph node cells, taken before transplant. The receptors derive from a human donor who was the organ donor for an intestinal transplant.

The chain has TRBV20-1 and TRBJ2-3, with unresolved D. Trimming pared 6 bases from V and 3 bases from J, leaving 4 bases between. The length of the CDR3 is 10 residues. CDR1 is DFQATT and CDR2 is SNEGSKA in the germline V gene (reference sequence). The CDR3 DNA follows: TGCAGTGCGGCAACAGATACGCAGTATTTT. Its translation: CSAATDTQYF.

The chain uses TRBV6-1 and TRBJ1-2; D remains unclear. Between the trimmed V and J ends, which lost 7 bases and 5 bases, there was a span of 14 bases. The CDR3 length is 13 residues. Germline V gives CDR1 MNHNS, CDR2 SASEGT. In DNA form, the CDR3 reads TGTGCCAGCAAATTTGAGAACACGTATGGCTACACCTTC. It yields the protein CASKFENTYGYTF.